These 23 T cell receptor beta chains were sequenced from one sample in a study of blood T cells in healthy people across ages. A second 7 to 11 cycle PCR used barcoded and J-beta primers. One entry per CDR3 protein results from TCRdb running MiXCR on the 5' RACE reads. The sample carries hundreds of thousands of distinct CDR3 sequences, approximately 49% recorded once. Sequenced sample: blood. These receptors originate from a woman aged 60-70 years in good health.

This chain connects TRBV6-5 to TRBJ2-4; D is uncertain. Matching the DNA end better, TRBJ2-7 makes the J call doubtful. CDR1 is MNHEY and CDR2 is SVGAGI in the germline V gene. There are 15 residues in the CDR3. CDR3 sequence reads: CASSYSKAYGYEQYF. The CDR3 nucleotides are TGTGCCAGCAGTTACTCGAAGGCCTACGGGTACGAGCAGTACTTC.

The chain joins TRBV6-5 to TRBJ1-2; 9 nucleotides match TRBD1. The CDR3 covers 14 residues. The V segment lost 6 bases and the J segment 2 bases; nucleotides outside the gene matches: 4. Germline-derived CDR1 and CDR2 are MNHEY and SVGAGI. The DNA for the CDR3 is TGTGCCAGCAGACCGGGACAGGGAAACTATGGCTACACCTTC. Encoded protein: CASRPGQGNYGYTF.

This clonotype was counted a single time. The gene calls are TRBV5-1 and TRBJ2-1, with D maybe TRBD1 (5 bases). Germline-derived CDR1 and CDR2 are SGHRS and YFSETQ. The CDR3 extends over 13 amino acids. Trimming cost V 7 bases and J 2 bases, with 10 bases left between them. CDR3 residues: CASALGAYNEQFF. CDR3 nucleotides: TGCGCCAGCGCCCTAGGGGCCTACAATGAGCAGTTCTTC.

The chain combines TRBV12-3 or TRBV12-4 with TRBJ2-7, with D possibly being TRBD1 (5 bases). The length of the CDR3 is 15 residues. V shed 6 bases and J shed 0 bases, with 15 bases lying between them. The CDR3 coding sequence is TGTGCCAGCAGACCAGGGCGGCGGAGCTCCTACGAGCAGTACTTC. It encodes CASRPGRRSSYEQYF.

The V call is TRBV19, the J call TRBJ2-3; TRBD2 matches at 9 bases. The CDR3 covers 15 residues. V shed 2 bases, J shed 0 bases, and the junction held 0 bases outside the gene matches. The germline V gene has CDR1 LNHDA and CDR2 SQIVND (reference sequence). CDR3 sequence (DNA): TGTGCCAGTAGTATAACTAGCGGGAGCACAGATACGCAGTATTTT. It translates to CASSITSGSTDTQYF.

This clonotype was counted a few times. The chain couples TRBV5-1 to TRBJ1-1, with TRBD1 identical over 12 bases. The junction had 3 bases not matched to a gene; V was cut back by 1 base and J by 5 bases. CDR1 and CDR2 (germline): SGHRS, YFSETQ. CDR3 size: 15 residues. The CDR3 nucleotides are TGCGCCAGCAGCTTGAGGGACAGGGGGCAGACTGAAGCTTTCTTT. It codes for CASSLRDRGQTEAFF.

The chain has TRBV2 and TRBJ1-4, with D perhaps TRBD1 (5 bases). The CDR3 consists of 15 residues. Trimming shortened V by 4 bases and J by 7 bases, and 16 bases separated the two germline ends. Germline lookup yields CDR1 SNHLY and CDR2 FYNNEI. CDR3 region: CASSAGFREIEKLFF. The CDR3 DNA sequence: TGTGCCAGCAGTGCAGGGTTTCGTGAGATTGAAAAACTGTTTTTT.

The chain is built from TRBV11-3 and TRBJ2-1; possibly TRBD2 for D (5 bases). In germline, CDR1 is SGHNT, CDR2 YENEEA. The CDR3 spans 15 residues. V was pared by 5 bases and J by 0 bases, with 11 bases between. This chain's CDR3 is CASSPTGSSYNEQFF. The CDR3 DNA follows: TGTGCCAGCAGCCCTACGGGGAGCTCCTACAATGAGCAGTTCTTC.

CDR3 DNA sequence: TGCGCCAGCAGCCAAGGGTTTCAAGCGGGACTACCCCATGAGCAGTACTTC. Its translation: CASSQGFQAGLPHEQYF. The chain employs TRBV4-3 and TRBJ2-7; TRBD2 aligns across 7 bases. CDR3 length: 17 residues. From germline, CDR1 is LGHNA and CDR2 YSLEER. V trimming: 1 base; J trimming: 7 bases; junction bases outside the gene matches: 16.

Comment on this clonotype: A read error may account for a junction end that differs from germline. The chain combines TRBV2 with TRBJ2-6; the match to TRBD1 covers 7 bases. This CDR3 spans 17 amino acids. CDR1 and CDR2 from the germline V gene are SNHLY and FYNNEI. The CDR3, as DNA: TGTGCCAGCAGGAAGAACAGGGGCGACTCTGGGGCCAACGTCCCGACTTTC. Encoded protein: CASRKNRGDSGANVPTF.

Remarks on this clonotype: The junction shows a germline mismatch at one end, possibly a read error. V and J are TRBV15 and TRBJ2-7; TRBD1 is a possible D gene (5 bases). This CDR3 is 15 amino acids long. In germline, CDR1 is LNHNV, CDR2 YYDKDF (reference sequence). The CDR3 DNA reads as TGTGCCTCCAGCAGAAGAAGGGGCAGCTCCTACGAGCAGTACTTC. Amino acids: CASSRRRGSSYEQYF.

As to this clonotype: The junction departs from germline at one end; a sequencing error may be responsible. The rearrangement uses TRBV7-7 and TRBJ2-5; 8 positions match TRBD2. Germline V gives CDR1 SSHAT, CDR2 FNYEAQ (reference sequence). This CDR3 comprises 17 residues. The CDR3 here is CASSKGLAFGPAETQYF. The CDR3 DNA sequence: TGTGCTAGCAGCAAAGGACTAGCCTTTGGGCCCGCAGAGACCCAGTACTTC.

The J gene is TRBJ2-7, the V gene TRBV5-1; D remains ambiguous. Germline values: CDR1 SGHRS, CDR2 YFSETQ. This CDR3 is built from 14 residues. With 4 bases removed from V and 3 bases from J, the gap between germline ends came to 14 bases. The DNA of the CDR3 is TGCGCCAGCAGCCCGGAGCCGGAAAACTACGAGCAGTACTTC. Translated, it gives CASSPEPENYEQYF.

This sequence joins TRBV10-3 and TRBJ2-4, with TRBD2 identical over 11 bases. The DNA end is more similar to TRBJ2-7, so the J call may be wrong. The CDR3 runs to 15 residues. CDR1 ENHRY and CDR2 SYGVKD come from the germline V gene. The CDR3 DNA reads TGTGCCATCACGGGTCTAGCGGGAGGAGAGGGCGAGCAGTACTTC. Translation gives CAITGLAGGEGEQYF.

This clonotype was counted between two and nine times. The genes are TRBV29-1 and TRBJ2-3, with 13 bases that match TRBD2. The CDR3 is 15 residues long. Germline values: CDR1 SQVTM, CDR2 ANQGSEA. The trim removed 7 bases at V and 0 bases at J, leaving 4 bases unmatched. In DNA, the CDR3 is TGCAGCGGCGGGACTAGCGGGAAAAGCACAGATACGCAGTATTTT. The encoded protein is CSGGTSGKSTDTQYF.

V usage is TRBV20-1 and J usage is TRBJ2-1; weak D call: TRBD1 (5 bases). CDR3 length equals 11 residues. The V end was cut by 3 bases, the J end by 8 bases, with 8 bases between. Germline CDR1 and CDR2: DFQATT and SNEGSKA (reference sequence). CDR3 nucleotides: TGCAGTGCTAGGTGGGGCGATGAGCAGTTCTTC. It yields the protein CSARWGDEQFF.

The chain is built from TRBV2 and TRBJ2-5, with a weak D call TRBD1 (5 bases). This CDR3 is built from 15 residues. Germline V gene lookup returns CDR1 SNHLY and CDR2 FYNNEI. Trimming removed 4 bases from V and 3 bases from J, with 15 bases in between. In DNA, the CDR3 is TGTGCCAGCAGTGCCCGCGAAGGGGAAGAAGAGACCCAGTACTTC. Its translation: CASSAREGEEETQYF.

There are a few counts of this clonotype. The chain uses TRBV28 and TRBJ2-7; 9 bases are shared with TRBD2. The CDR3 covers 16 residues. V was pared by 3 bases and J by 0 bases, with 6 bases of the junction left unmatched. The germline CDR1 and CDR2 sequences are MDHEN and SYDVKM. The CDR3 DNA follows: TGTGCCAGCAGTTTGTCTAGCGGGACTAGCTCCTACGAGCAGTACTTC. Its translation: CASSLSSGTSSYEQYF.

The chain uses TRBV10-3 and TRBJ1-2; D unresolved. This CDR3 is built from 12 residues. Trimming stripped 0 bases from V and 10 bases from J, with 9 bases between. Germline-derived CDR1 and CDR2 are ENHRY and SYGVKD. The DNA for the CDR3 is TGTGCCATCAGTGAGTCGGTCACTTCCTACACCTTC. Amino acid sequence: CAISESVTSYTF.

The rearrangement joins TRBV6-1 to TRBJ2-3; D gene uncertain. Trimming removed 1 base from V and 1 base from J, with 9 bases in between. This CDR3 contains 15 residues. CDR1 and CDR2 from the germline V gene are MNHNS and SASEGT. Here the CDR3 reads CASSEDRAGTDTQYF. The CDR3 DNA reads TGTGCCAGCAGTGAAGATAGGGCCGGCACAGATACGCAGTATTTT.

The V gene is TRBV6-6, the J gene TRBJ2-7; 14 nucleotides align to TRBD2. Losses at the gene ends were 2 bases for V and 2 bases for J; bases not matched to a gene: 5. Germline CDR1 MNHNY, CDR2 SVGAGI (reference sequence). This CDR3 region has 17 residues. CDR3 in amino acids: CASSYPTSGRAAYEQYF. DNA for the CDR3: TGTGCCAGCAGTTACCCGACTAGCGGGAGGGCCGCCTACGAGCAGTACTTC.

In this sample, this clonotype turned up a few times. The J gene is TRBJ2-3, the V gene TRBV15; unclear D gene. Trimming took off 0 bases at V and 4 bases at J, with 5 bases between the two ends. Germline CDR1 is LNHNV and CDR2 is YYDKDF (reference sequence). The CDR3 extends over 13 amino acids. In nucleotides, the CDR3 is TGTGCCACCAGCAGAGATCGGGCAGATACGCAGTATTTT. It specifies CATSRDRADTQYF.

The chain links TRBV20-1 to TRBJ1-2, with 11 bases that match TRBD1. Germline CDR1 and CDR2: DFQATT and SNEGSKA (reference sequence). CDR3 size: 14 residues. V dropped 4 bases and J dropped 7; count of bases not matched to a gene: 8. As DNA, the CDR3 is TGCAGTGCTACTTCGGACAGGGGGCCGGGTGGCTACACCTTC. Its translation is CSATSDRGPGGYTF.